A single sample gave rise to the 23 T cell receptor beta chains below, sequenced in a study of T cell clonotyping in hematopoietic cell transplantation. Clones were read by immunoSEQ multiplex PCR, and TCRdb kept only the in-frame ones, dropping some. The data contain about 3,600 clones, around 70% of them singletons. The input for sequencing was peripheral blood mononuclear cells, taken 30 days after allogeneic stem cell transplant. The receptors derive from a male patient aged 40-50 years who had an allogeneic stem cell transplant from an unrelated donor, so the T cells may come from the graft donor. Some clones in this sample may be carry-over from other donors' samples.

The chain joins TRBV23-1 to TRBJ1-2; 9 bases line up with TRBD1. TRBV23-1 is an ORF, and what it does is uncertain. The CDR3 totals 14 residues. With 0 bases clipped from V and 6 bases from J, the junction kept 2 bases outside the gene matches. The CDR3 here is CASSQSGTGNGYTF. In DNA, the CDR3 is TGCGCCAGCAGTCAATCCGGGACAGGGAATGGCTACACCTTC.

The genes are TRBV7-3 and TRBJ2-2, with D perhaps being TRBD1 or TRBD2 (6 bases each). Looked up from germline, CDR1 is SGHTA and CDR2 is FQGTGA. The CDR3 has 15 residues. Trimming pared 5 bases from V and 3 bases from J, leaving 13 bases between. CDR3 sequence reads: CASSHEGEDTGELFF. In DNA, the CDR3 is TGTGCCAGCAGCCACGAGGGGGAGGACACCGGGGAGCTGTTTTTT.

This rearrangement joins TRBV2 to TRBJ2-7; 7 bases match TRBD1. This CDR3 is built from 14 residues. Germline lookup yields CDR1 SNHLY and CDR2 FYNNEI. The junction had 12 bases not matched to a gene; V was cut back by 10 bases and J by 3 bases. DNA of the CDR3: TGTGCCATCCATAATCGGGACAGAAGCTACGAGCAGTACTTC. Translated: CAIHNRDRSYEQYF.

The chain joins TRBV19 to TRBJ1-5, with a tentative D call TRBD1 (5 bases). The CDR3 runs 13 residues. The ends were cut back, 3 bases at V and 6 bases at J, with 9 bases in the middle. The V gene's germline CDR1 is LNHDA and CDR2 SQIVND (reference sequence). This CDR3 reads CASSILGGQPQHF. CDR3 coding DNA: TGTGCCAGTAGTATCCTTGGGGGTCAGCCCCAGCATTTT.

This clone was counted a few times. The CDR3 region has the DNA TGTGCCTGGGATCCGTTGAGTGGTATGCAGTATTTT. Encoded protein: CAWDPLSGMQYF. The chain has TRBV30 and TRBJ2-3; no definite D call. Trimming removed 5 bases from V and 11 bases from J, with 17 bases in between. In germline, CDR1 is GTSNPN, CDR2 SVGIG (reference sequence). CDR3 length: 12 residues.

This chain links TRBV11-3 with TRBJ1-1; 7 bases fit TRBD1. Trimming cost V 0 bases and J 10 bases; bases outside gene matches: 5. The germline V gene has CDR1 SGHNT and CDR2 YENEEA. The CDR3 has 13 amino acids. The CDR3 DNA reads TGTGCCAGCAGCTTAGATCGCGACAGGGCAGCTTTCTTT. Translating gives CASSLDRDRAAFF.

This clone was detected a few times. This chain joins TRBV11-3 and TRBJ2-3; D assignment may be TRBD1 or TRBD2 (6 bases each). V gave up 8 bases and J gave up 9 bases, with 12 bases separating them. Germline V CDR1 and CDR2: SGHNT, YENEEA. There are 11 residues in the CDR3. CDR3 residues: CASGRGHTQYF. The CDR3 nucleotides are TGTGCCAGCGGCCGGGGGCACACGCAGTATTTT.

V and J are TRBV29-1 and TRBJ1-1, with D perhaps matching TRBD1 (5 bases). V was shortened by 8 bases and J by 2 bases, with 15 bases between the two germline ends. The CDR3 has 13 residues. Looked up from germline, CDR1 is SQVTM and CDR2 is ANQGSEA. The CDR3 here is CSTPGVGNTEAFF. In DNA form, the CDR3 reads TGCAGCACACCGGGGGTGGGAAACACTGAAGCTTTCTTT.

V usage is TRBV15 and J usage is TRBJ1-5; D perhaps matches TRBD1 (5 bases). This CDR3 comprises 16 residues. V gave up 7 bases and J gave up 2 bases, with 18 bases separating them. The germline V gene encodes CDR1 LNHNV and CDR2 YYDKDF (reference sequence). The CDR3 sequence: CATTPGGGGGNQPQHF. The CDR3 DNA is TGTGCCACCACCCCGGGGGGGGGAGGAGGCAATCAGCCCCAGCATTTT.

The chain is built from TRBV4-1 and TRBJ2-7, with TRBD1 matching 7 bases. The CDR3 spans 15 residues. Per the germline V gene, CDR1 is MGHRA and CDR2 is YSYEKL. J was trimmed by 2 bases and V by 1 base; bases with no gene match: 5. CDR3 in amino acids: CASSQGLQGAYEQYF. For the CDR3, the DNA is TGCGCCAGCAGCCAAGGGCTTCAGGGGGCCTACGAGCAGTACTTC.

This clone occurred a few times. In DNA form, the CDR3 reads TGTGCCAGTAGTATCTGGCAGAACGGGGAGCTGTTTTTT. Translated: CASSIWQNGELFF. The genes are TRBV19 and TRBJ2-2; no clear D. Germline CDR1 LNHDA, CDR2 SQIVND (reference sequence). V was shortened by 3 bases and J by 7 bases, with 9 bases between the two germline ends. This CDR3 has 13 amino acids.

This clone turned up a few times. The CDR3 DNA reads as TGTGCCAGCAGCCCCCGGGACATGGGAACCTACGAGCAGTACTTC. Its protein product is CASSPRDMGTYEQYF. The chain joins TRBV7-2 to TRBJ2-7; weak D call: TRBD1 (6 bases). Germline assignment: CDR1 SGHTA and CDR2 FQGNSA. The CDR3 runs to 15 residues. V lost 5 bases and J lost 2, with 16 bases in between.

In this sample, this clone turned up a few times. This chain uses TRBV4-2 with TRBJ1-1; D may be TRBD1 (5 bases). The CDR3 is 13 amino acids. Trimming cost V 3 bases and J 6 bases, with 11 bases left between them. Per the germline V gene, CDR1 is LGHNA and CDR2 is YNFKEQ. This chain's CDR3 is CASSQQTVSEAFF. The CDR3 nucleotides read TGTGCCAGCAGCCAGCAGACAGTCTCTGAAGCTTTCTTT.

DNA of the CDR3: TGCGCCAGCAGCCAACCTCTCACAGGGAACACTGAAGCTTTCTTT. It codes for CASSQPLTGNTEAFF. The chain combines TRBV4-1 with TRBJ1-1; D is perhaps TRBD1 (5 bases). V was pared by 2 bases and J by 1 base, with 11 bases between. This CDR3 is built from 15 residues. Germline V gene lookup returns CDR1 MGHRA and CDR2 YSYEKL.

The chain has TRBV19 and TRBJ1-1, with 7 bases matching TRBD1. The CDR3 runs to 14 residues. CDR1 is LNHDA and CDR2 is SQIVND in the germline V gene (reference sequence). The junction had 7 bases not matched to a gene; V was cut back by 3 bases and J by 6 bases. The DNA of the CDR3 is TGTGCCAGTAGTATGACAGGGAATAAAGCTGAAGCTTTCTTT. It is translated as CASSMTGNKAEAFF.

The gene calls are TRBV14 and TRBJ2-1; perhaps D is TRBD1 or TRBD2 (6 bases each). The CDR3 sequence is 16 residues long. The germline V gene has CDR1 SGHDN and CDR2 FVKESK. V was cut by 3 bases and J by 3 bases, with 15 bases left in between. The DNA of the CDR3 is TGTGCCAGCAGCCAGGAGGAGGGGGGTTTCTACAATGAGCAGTTCTTC. It codes for CASSQEEGGFYNEQFF.

The chain employs TRBV7-9 and TRBJ2-1, with 7 bases that match TRBD2. The junction had 6 bases not matched to a gene; V was cut back by 5 bases and J by 2 bases. From germline, CDR1 is SEHNR and CDR2 FQNEAQ (reference sequence). CDR3 size: 15 residues. The CDR3 here is CASSPTGGTYNEQFF. CDR3 DNA sequence: TGTGCCAGCAGCCCCACGGGGGGTACCTACAATGAGCAGTTCTTC.

V usage is TRBV4-2 and J usage is TRBJ2-2; the match to TRBD2 covers 9 bases. V lost 5 bases and J lost 0; bases outside the gene matches: 1. Germline CDR1 reads LGHNA; CDR2 reads YNFKEQ. The CDR3 is 15 residues long. The CDR3 sequence is CASSKRGANTGELFF. CDR3 bases: TGTGCCAGCAGCAAGCGGGGGGCGAACACCGGGGAGCTGTTTTTT.

This clone appeared a single time. The chain uses TRBV28 and TRBJ2-3; TRBD2 matches 15 bases. CDR1 and CDR2 from the germline V gene are MDHEN and SYDVKM. The CDR3 runs to 17 residues. With V trimmed by 8 bases and J by 7 bases, 13 bases remained unmatched. CDR3 amino acids: CASPPGLAGGPGHTQYF. The CDR3 nucleotides read TGTGCCAGCCCCCCGGGACTAGCGGGGGGCCCTGGTCATACGCAGTATTTT.

The rearrangement joins TRBV7-6 to TRBJ2-7; D is unclear. Germline CDR1 reads SGHVS; CDR2 reads FNYEAQ. V lost 3 bases, J lost 4 bases, and 10 bases lay in between. The CDR3 spans 13 residues. CDR3 in DNA: TGTGCCAGCAGCTTGAGTGGAGCATACGAGCAGTACTTC. This sequence encodes CASSLSGAYEQYF.

This clone has just one count. The chain links TRBV5-6 to TRBJ1-4; no clear D gene. V gave up 2 bases and J gave up 8 bases, with 16 bases separating them. Germline CDR1 reads SGHDT; CDR2 reads YYEEEE. There are 15 residues in the CDR3. The CDR3 region is CASSLSKDLREKLFF. CDR3 in DNA: TGTGCCAGCAGCTTATCAAAGGATCTGAGGGAAAAACTGTTTTTT. The variable domain in full, with the rest retrieved from reference TRBV5-6 and TRBJ1-4, is DAGVTQSPTHLIKTRGQQVTLRCSPKSGHDTVSWYQQALGQGPQFIFQYYEEEERQRGNFPDRFSGHQFPNYSSELNVNALLLGDSALYLCASSLSKDLREKLFFGSGTQLSVL.

This chain connects TRBV6-5 to TRBJ1-2; D gene ambiguous. Germline values: CDR1 MNHEY, CDR2 SVGAGI. The CDR3 is 13 residues long. The V end lost 2 bases, the J end lost 2 bases, and 6 bases lay between the germline ends. The CDR3 DNA reads as TGTGCCAGCAGTTACGACGCCAACTATGGCTACACCTTC. Its translation is CASSYDANYGYTF.

This chain joins TRBV19 and TRBJ2-5; weak D call: TRBD2 (6 bases). Looked up from germline, CDR1 is LNHDA and CDR2 is SQIVND (reference sequence). V was clipped by 6 bases and J by 5 bases, with 16 bases between them. The CDR3 length is 14 residues. As DNA, the CDR3 is TGTGCCAGTAGCGGGGGTATGCTGGGGGAGACCCAGTACTTC. Its protein is CASSGGMLGETQYF.